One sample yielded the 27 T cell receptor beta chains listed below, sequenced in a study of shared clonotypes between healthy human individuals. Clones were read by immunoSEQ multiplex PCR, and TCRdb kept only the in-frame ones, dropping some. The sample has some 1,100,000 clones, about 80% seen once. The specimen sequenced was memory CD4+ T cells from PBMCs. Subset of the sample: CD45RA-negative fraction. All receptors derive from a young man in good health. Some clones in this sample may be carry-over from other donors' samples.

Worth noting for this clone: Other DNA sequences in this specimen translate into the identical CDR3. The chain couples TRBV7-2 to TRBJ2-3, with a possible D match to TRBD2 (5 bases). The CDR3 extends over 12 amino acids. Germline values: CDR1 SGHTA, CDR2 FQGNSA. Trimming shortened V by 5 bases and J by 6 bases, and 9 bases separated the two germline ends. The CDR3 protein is CASSPTGDTQYF. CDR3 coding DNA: TGTGCCAGCAGCCCGACGGGGGATACGCAGTATTTT.

The CDR3 DNA reads TGTGCCAGCAGACCCGGACTAGCGGGTACCCCCGGGGAGCTGTTTTTT. It specifies CASRPGLAGTPGELFF. This sequence joins TRBV2 and TRBJ2-2, with TRBD2 matching 11 bases. Germline CDR1 and CDR2: SNHLY and FYNNEI. The CDR3 is 16 amino acids. The J segment lost 6 bases and the V segment lost 6 bases, leaving 9 bases of the junction unmatched.

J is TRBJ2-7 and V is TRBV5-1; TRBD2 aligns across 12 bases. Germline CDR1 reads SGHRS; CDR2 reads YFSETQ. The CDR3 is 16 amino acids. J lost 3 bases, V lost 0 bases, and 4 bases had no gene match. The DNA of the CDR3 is TGCGCCAGCAGCTTGGGGACTAGCGGGATCCTCTACGAGCAGTACTTC. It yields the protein CASSLGTSGILYEQYF.

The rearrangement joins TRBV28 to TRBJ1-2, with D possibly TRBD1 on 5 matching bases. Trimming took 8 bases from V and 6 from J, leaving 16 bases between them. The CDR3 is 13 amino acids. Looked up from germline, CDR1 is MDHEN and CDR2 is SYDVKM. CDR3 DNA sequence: TGTGCCAGCTTTCAGGGCCGAGCGAATGGCTACACCTTC. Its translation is CASFQGRANGYTF.

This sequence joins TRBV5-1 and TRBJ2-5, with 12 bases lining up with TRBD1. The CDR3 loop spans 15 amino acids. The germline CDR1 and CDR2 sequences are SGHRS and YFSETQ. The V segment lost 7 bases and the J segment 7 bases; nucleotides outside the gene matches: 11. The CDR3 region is CASGGGDRGLRTQYF. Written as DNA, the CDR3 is TGCGCCAGCGGAGGAGGGGACAGGGGGCTGAGGACCCAGTACTTC.

The CDR3 loop reads CASSPGPKGVQFF. CDR3 coding DNA: TGTGCCAGCTCACCGGGACCTAAGGGAGTGCAGTTCTTC. The chain uses TRBV18 and TRBJ2-1; D tentatively fits TRBD1 or TRBD2 (5 bases each). This CDR3 is 13 amino acids long. Germline CDR1 KGHSH, CDR2 LQKENI. The germline V and J ends were trimmed by 3 bases and 12 bases, with 15 bases remaining between them.

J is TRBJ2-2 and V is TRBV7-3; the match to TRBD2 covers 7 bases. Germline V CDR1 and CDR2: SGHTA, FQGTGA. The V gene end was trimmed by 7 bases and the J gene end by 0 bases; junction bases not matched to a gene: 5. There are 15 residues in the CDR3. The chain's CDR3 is CASTRREPNTGELFF. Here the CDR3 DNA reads TGTGCCAGCACCCGGCGGGAGCCGAACACCGGGGAGCTGTTTTTT.

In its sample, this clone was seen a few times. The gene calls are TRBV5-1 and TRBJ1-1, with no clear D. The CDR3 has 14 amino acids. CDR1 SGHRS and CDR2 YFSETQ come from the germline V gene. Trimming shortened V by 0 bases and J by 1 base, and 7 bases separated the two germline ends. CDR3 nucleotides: TGCGCCAGCAGCTTGGTTAGGAGGAACACTGAAGCTTTCTTT. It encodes CASSLVRRNTEAFF.

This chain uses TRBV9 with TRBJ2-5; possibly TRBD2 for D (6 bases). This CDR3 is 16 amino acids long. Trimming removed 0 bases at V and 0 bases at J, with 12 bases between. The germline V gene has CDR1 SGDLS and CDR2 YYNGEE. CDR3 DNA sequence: TGTGCCAGCAGCGTAGCTGTTTGGGGGGACCAAGAGACCCAGTACTTC. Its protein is CASSVAVWGDQETQYF.

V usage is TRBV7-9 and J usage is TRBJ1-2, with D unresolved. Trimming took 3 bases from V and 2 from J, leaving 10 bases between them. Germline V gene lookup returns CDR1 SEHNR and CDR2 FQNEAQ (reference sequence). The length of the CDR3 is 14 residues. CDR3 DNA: TGTGCCAGCAGCTTTGAAAATAAAAACTATGGCTACACCTTC. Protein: CASSFENKNYGYTF. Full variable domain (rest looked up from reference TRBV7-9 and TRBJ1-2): DTGVSQNPRHKITKRGQNVTFRCDPISEHNRLYWYRQTLGQGPEFLTYFQNEAQLEKSRLLSDRFSAERPKGSFSTLEIQRTEQGDSAMYLCASSFENKNYGYTFGSGTRLTVV.

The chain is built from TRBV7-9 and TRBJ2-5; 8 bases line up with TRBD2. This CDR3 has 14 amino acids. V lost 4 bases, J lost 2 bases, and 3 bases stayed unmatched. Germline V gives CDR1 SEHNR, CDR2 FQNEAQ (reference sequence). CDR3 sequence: CASSSGLAQETQYF. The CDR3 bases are TGTGCCAGCAGCTCCGGACTAGCTCAAGAGACCCAGTACTTC.

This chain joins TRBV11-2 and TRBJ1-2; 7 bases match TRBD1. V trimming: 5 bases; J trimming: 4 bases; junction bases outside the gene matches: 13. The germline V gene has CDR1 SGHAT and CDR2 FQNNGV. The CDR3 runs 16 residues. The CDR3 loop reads CASSPHLEGAGYGYTF. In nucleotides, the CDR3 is TGTGCCAGCAGCCCACACCTCGAGGGGGCCGGCTATGGCTACACCTTC.

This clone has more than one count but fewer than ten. CDR3 region: CASSQSGTGSEKLFF. The CDR3 region has the DNA TGCGCCAGCAGCCAATCCGGGACAGGGTCCGAAAAACTGTTTTTT. J is TRBJ1-4 and V is TRBV4-3; the match to TRBD1 covers 9 bases. CDR3 length: 15 amino acids. Trimming cost V 2 bases and J 8 bases; bases outside gene matches: 6. Germline V gives CDR1 LGHNA, CDR2 YSLEER.

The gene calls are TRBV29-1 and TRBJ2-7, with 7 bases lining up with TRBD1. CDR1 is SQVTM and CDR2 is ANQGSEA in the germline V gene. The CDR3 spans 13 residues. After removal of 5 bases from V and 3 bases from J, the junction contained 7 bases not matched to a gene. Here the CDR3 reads CSVQTGNSYEQYF. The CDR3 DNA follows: TGCAGCGTTCAGACAGGGAATAGCTACGAGCAGTACTTC.

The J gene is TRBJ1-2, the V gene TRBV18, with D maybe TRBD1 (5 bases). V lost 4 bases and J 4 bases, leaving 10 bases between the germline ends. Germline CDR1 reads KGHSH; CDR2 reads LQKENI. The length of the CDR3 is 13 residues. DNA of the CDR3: TGTGCCAGCTCACAGGACACTTCCTATGGCTACACCTTC. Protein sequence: CASSQDTSYGYTF.

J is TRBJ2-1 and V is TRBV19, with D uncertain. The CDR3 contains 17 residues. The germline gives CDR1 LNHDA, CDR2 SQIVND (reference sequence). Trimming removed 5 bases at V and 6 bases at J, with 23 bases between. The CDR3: CASSPPGLLGYGNEQFF. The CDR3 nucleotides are TGTGCCAGTAGTCCCCCCGGCTTGCTGGGATATGGCAATGAGCAGTTCTTC.

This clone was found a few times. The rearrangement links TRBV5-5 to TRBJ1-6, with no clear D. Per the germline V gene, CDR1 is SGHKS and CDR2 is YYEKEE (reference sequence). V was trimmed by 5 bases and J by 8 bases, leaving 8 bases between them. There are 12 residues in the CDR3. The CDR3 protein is CASRNWDSPLHF. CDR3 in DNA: TGTGCCAGCAGAAATTGGGATTCACCCCTCCACTTT.

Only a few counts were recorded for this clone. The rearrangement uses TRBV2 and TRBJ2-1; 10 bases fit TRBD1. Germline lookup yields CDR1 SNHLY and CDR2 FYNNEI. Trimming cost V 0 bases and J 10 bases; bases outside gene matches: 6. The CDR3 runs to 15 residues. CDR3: CASSEALVGQGEQFF. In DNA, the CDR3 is TGTGCCAGCAGTGAAGCGCTTGTGGGACAGGGGGAGCAGTTCTTC.

CDR3 protein: CASSAWAGVSDTGELFF. CDR3 sequence (DNA): TGTGCCAGCAGCGCCTGGGCGGGGGTCAGCGACACCGGGGAGCTGTTTTTT. This chain uses TRBV9 with TRBJ2-2; TRBD2 aligns across 7 bases. This CDR3 has 17 amino acids. V lost 3 bases to trimming and J lost 3 bases; unmatched junction nucleotides: 11. CDR1 and CDR2 (germline): SGDLS, YYNGEE.

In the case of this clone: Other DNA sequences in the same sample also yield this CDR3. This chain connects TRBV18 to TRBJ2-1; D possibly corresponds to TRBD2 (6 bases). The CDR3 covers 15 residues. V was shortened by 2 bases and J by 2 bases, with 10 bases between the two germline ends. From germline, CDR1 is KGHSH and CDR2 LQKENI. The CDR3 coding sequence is TGTGCCAGCTCACCATACGGGGGTACCTACAATGAGCAGTTCTTC. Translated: CASSPYGGTYNEQFF.

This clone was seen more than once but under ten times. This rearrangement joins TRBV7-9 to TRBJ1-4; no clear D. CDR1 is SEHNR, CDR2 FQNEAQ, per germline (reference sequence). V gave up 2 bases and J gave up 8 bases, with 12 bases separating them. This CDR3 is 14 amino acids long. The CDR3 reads CASSLNIVGEKLFF. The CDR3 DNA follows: TGTGCCAGCAGCTTAAACATCGTCGGAGAAAAACTGTTTTTT.

CDR3 region: CASSIGQGEAQYF. The CDR3, as DNA: TGCGCCAGCAGCATTGGACAGGGTGAGGCCCAGTACTTC. The V gene is TRBV5-1, the J gene TRBJ2-5; 8 bases align to TRBD1. CDR3 size: 13 residues. Germline V gives CDR1 SGHRS, CDR2 YFSETQ. J was trimmed by 9 bases and V by 4 bases; bases with no gene match: 8.

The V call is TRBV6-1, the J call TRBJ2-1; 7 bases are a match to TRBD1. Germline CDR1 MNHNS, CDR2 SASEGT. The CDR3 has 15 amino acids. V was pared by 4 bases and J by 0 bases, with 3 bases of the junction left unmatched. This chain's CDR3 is CASSAQGVSYNEQFF. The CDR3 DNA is TGTGCCAGCAGTGCCCAGGGGGTCTCCTACAATGAGCAGTTCTTC.

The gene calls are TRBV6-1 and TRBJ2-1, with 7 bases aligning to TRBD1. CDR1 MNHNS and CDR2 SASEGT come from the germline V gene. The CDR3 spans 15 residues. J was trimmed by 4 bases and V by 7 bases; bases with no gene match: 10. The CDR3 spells CASTYFRDRYNEQFF. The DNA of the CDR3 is TGTGCCAGCACCTATTTCCGGGACAGATACAATGAGCAGTTCTTC.

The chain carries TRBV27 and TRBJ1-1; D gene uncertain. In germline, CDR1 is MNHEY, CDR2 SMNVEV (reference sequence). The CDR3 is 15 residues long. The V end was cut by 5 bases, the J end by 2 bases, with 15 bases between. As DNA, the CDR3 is TGTGCCAGCAGTCCGCTCGACACCGGAAACACTGAAGCTTTCTTT. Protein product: CASSPLDTGNTEAFF.

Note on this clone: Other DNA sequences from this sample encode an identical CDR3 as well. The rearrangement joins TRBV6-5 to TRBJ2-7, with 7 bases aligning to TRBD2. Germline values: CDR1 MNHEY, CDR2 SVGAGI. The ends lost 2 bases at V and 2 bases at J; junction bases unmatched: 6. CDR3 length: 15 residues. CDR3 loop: CASSYGPSGAYEQYF. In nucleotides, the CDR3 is TGTGCCAGCAGTTACGGTCCTAGCGGTGCCTACGAGCAGTACTTC.

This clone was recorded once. For the CDR3, the DNA is TGTGCCAGCAGCTATCGGGCAGCCCAAGAGACCCAGTACTTC. It yields the protein CASSYRAAQETQYF. The rearrangement joins TRBV11-3 to TRBJ2-5; D gene ambiguous. Germline assignment: CDR1 SGHNT and CDR2 YENEEA. The ends were cut back, 4 bases at V and 1 base at J, with 10 bases in the middle. The CDR3 contains 14 residues.